This T cell receptor (beta chain) was recovered during a study of T cells in Graves' hyperthyroidism and ophthalmopathy. Study-wide results and limits: A 13 V-J signature model discriminated ophthalmopathy versus stable hyperthyroidism. Among thyroid clonotypes expanded above 0.001, most also appeared in blood.

This CDR3 has 14 residues. Trimming took off 6 bases at V and 4 bases at J, with 15 bases between the two ends. Germline assignment: CDR1 MNHNS and CDR2 SASEGT. A lack of ophthalmopathy progression within 18 months defined stable Graves' hyperthyroidism. Exclusion of a patient resulted from uncontrolled infection, other autoimmune disease, pregnancy or lactation. Details on this clonotype: Its antigen is undetermined. One base away lies a much larger clone, so this may be a sequencing read error.

RNA transcripts yielded amplified TCR beta CDR3 regions. The TCR CDR3 first-round RT-PCR relied on the HTBI primer set. MiXCR was run by TCRdb on the multiplex PCR reads, yielding one entry per CDR3 protein. Altogether about 580,000 distinct CDR3 sequences are present, 46% being singletons, with the ten largest covering around 8%. The V gene is TRBV6-1, the J gene TRBJ1-1; D may be TRBD1 (5 bases). The sequence was obtained from a young woman with Graves' hyperthyroidism. The sample taken for sequencing was peripheral blood or thyroid tissue (not recorded which). CDR3 nucleotides: TGTGCCAGCAGGGACAAGGCAAGGAGCACTGAAGCTTTCTTT. This sequence encodes CASRDKARSTEAFF.